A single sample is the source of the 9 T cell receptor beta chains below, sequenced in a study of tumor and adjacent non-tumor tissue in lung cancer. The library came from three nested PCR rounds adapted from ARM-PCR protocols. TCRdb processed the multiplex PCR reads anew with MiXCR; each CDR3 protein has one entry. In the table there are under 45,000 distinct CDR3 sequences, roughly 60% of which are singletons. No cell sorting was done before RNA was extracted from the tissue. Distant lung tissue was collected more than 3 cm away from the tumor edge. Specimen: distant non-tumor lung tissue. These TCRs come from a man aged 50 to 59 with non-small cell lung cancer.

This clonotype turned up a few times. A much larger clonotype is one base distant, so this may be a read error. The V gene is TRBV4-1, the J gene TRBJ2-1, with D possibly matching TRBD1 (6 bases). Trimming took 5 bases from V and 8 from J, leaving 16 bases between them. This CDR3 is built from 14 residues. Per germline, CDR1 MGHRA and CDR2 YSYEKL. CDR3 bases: TGCGCCAGCAGCAATCAGAGGGGGTACGATGAGCAGTTCTTC. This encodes CASSNQRGYDEQFF.

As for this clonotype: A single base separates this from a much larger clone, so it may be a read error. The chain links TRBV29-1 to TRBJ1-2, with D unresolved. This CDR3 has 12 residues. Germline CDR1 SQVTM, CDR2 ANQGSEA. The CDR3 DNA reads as TGCTGCGTTGTTCAGACTAACTATGGCTACACCTTC. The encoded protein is CCVVQTNYGYTF.

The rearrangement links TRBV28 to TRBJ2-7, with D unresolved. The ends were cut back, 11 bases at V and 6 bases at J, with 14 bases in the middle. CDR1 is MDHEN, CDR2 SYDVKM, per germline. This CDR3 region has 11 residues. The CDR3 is CAGYRAFEQYF. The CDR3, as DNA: TGTGCCGGCTACCGTGCCTTCGAGCAGTACTTC.

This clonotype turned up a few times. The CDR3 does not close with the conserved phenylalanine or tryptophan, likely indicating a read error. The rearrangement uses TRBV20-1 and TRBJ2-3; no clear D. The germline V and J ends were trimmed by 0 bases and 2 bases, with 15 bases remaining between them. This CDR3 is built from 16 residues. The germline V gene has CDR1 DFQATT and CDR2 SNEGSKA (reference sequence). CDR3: CSARENRRFDTDTQYS. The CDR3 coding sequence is TGCAGTGCTAGAGAAAACCGAAGGTTTGACACAGATACGCAGTATTCT.

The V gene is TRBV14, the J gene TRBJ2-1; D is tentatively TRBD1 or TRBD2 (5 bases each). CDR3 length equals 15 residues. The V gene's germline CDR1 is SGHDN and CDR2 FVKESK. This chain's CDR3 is CTNSHLAGGDNEQFF. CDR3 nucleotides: TGTACCAACAGCCACCTTGCTGGGGGAGACAATGAGCAGTTCTTC. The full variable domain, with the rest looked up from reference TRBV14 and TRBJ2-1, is EAGVTQFPSHSVIEKGQTVTLRCDPISGHDNLYWYRRVMGKEIKFLLHFVKESKQDESGMPNNRFLAERTGGTYSTLKVQPAELEDSGVYFCTNSHLAGGDNEQFFGPGTRLTVL.

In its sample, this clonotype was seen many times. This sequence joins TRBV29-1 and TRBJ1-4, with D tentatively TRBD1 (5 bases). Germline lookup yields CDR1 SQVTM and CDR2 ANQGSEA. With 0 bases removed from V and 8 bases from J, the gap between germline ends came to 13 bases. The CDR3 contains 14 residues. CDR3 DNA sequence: TGCAGCGTTGAAGATTTCGGGGACGGGGAAAAACTGTTTTTT. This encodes CSVEDFGDGEKLFF. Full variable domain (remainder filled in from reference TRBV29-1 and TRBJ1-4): SAVISQKPSRDICQRGTSLTIQCQVDSQVTMMFWYRQQPGQSLTLIATANQGSEATYESGFVIDKFPISRPNLTFSTLTVSNMSPEDSSIYLCSVEDFGDGEKLFFGSGTQLSVL.

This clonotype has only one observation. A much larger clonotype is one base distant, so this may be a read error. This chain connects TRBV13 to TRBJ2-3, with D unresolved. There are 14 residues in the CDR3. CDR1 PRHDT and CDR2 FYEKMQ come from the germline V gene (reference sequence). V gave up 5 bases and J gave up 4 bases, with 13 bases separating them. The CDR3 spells CASSHGPDSDTQYF. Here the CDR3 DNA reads TGTGCCAGCAGCCACGGCCCAGACTCAGATACGCAGTATTTT.

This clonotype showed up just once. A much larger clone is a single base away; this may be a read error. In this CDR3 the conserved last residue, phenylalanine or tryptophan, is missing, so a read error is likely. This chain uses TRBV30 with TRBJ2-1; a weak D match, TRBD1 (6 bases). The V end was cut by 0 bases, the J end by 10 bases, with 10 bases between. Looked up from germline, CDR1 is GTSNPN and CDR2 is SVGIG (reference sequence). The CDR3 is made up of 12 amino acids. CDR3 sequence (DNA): TGTGCCTGGAGTGTAAGGGGGAGAGAGCAGTTCTCC. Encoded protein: CAWSVRGREQFS.

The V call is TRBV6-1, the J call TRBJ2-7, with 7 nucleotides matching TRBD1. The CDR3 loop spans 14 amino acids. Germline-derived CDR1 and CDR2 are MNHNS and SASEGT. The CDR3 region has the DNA TGTGGCACCATGGAGAGGGGGCGAACTTACGAGCAGTACTTC. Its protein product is CGTMERGRTYEQYF.